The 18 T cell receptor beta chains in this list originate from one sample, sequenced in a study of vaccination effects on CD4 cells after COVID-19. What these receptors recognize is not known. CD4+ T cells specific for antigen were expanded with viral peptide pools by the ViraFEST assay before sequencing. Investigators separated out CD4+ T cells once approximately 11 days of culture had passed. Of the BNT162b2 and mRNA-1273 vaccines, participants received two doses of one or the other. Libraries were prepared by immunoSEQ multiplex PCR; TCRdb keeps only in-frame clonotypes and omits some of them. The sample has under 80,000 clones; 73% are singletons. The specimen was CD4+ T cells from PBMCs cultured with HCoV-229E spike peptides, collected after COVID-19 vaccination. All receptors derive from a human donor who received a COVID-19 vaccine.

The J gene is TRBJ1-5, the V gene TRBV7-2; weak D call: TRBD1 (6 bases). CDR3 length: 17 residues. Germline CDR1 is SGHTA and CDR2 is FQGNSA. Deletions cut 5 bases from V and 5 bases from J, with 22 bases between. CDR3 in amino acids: CASSLRGGARSDQPQHF. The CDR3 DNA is TGTGCCAGCAGCCTTCGTGGGGGGGCAAGGAGTGATCAGCCCCAGCATTTT.

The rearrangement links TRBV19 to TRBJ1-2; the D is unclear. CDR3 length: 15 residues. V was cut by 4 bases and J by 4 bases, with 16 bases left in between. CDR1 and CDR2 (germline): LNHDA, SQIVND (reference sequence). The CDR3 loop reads CASSTTLRWGYGYTF. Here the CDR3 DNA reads TGTGCCAGTAGTACCACTCTTAGGTGGGGCTATGGCTACACCTTC.

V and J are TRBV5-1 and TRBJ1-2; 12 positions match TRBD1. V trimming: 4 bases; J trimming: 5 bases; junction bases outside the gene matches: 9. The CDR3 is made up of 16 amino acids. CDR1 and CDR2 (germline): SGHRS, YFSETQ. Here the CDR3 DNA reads TGCGCCAGCAGCCTAACTCCGGGACAGGGGGCGTATGGCTACACCTTC. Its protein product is CASSLTPGQGAYGYTF. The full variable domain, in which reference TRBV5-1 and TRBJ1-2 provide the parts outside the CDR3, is KAGVTQTPRYLIKTRGQQVTLSCSPISGHRSVSWYQQTPGQGLQFLFEYFSETQRNKGNFPGRFSGRQFSNSRSEMNVSTLELGDSALYLCASSLTPGQGAYGYTFGSGTRLTVV.

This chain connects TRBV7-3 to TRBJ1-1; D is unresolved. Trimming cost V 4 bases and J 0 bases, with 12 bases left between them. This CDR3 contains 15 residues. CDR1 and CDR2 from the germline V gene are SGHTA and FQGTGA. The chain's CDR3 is CASSSGRFMNTEAFF. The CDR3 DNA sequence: TGTGCCAGCAGCTCCGGACGGTTCATGAACACTGAAGCTTTCTTT.

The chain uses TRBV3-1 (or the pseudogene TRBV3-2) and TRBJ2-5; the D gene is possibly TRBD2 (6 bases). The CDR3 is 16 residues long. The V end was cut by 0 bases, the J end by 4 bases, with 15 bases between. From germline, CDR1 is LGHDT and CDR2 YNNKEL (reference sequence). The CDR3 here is CASSQDGRGGGETQYF. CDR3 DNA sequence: TGTGCCAGCAGCCAAGATGGGCGGGGAGGCGGAGAGACCCAGTACTTC.

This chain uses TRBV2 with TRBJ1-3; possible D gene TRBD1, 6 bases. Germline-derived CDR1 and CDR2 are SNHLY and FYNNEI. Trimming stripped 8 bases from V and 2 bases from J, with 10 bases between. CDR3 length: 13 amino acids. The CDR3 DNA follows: TGTGCCAGCGCAGGGGTAACTGGAAACACCATATATTTT. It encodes CASAGVTGNTIYF.

The CDR3 region is CASSLKWGAFF. For the CDR3, the DNA is TGTGCCAGCAGCTTAAAATGGGGCGCTTTCTTT. The chain couples TRBV11-2 to TRBJ1-1; D may be TRBD1 (5 bases). The V and J ends lost 2 bases and 11 bases respectively, with 9 bases between them. CDR3 length: 11 residues. The germline V gene has CDR1 SGHAT and CDR2 FQNNGV.

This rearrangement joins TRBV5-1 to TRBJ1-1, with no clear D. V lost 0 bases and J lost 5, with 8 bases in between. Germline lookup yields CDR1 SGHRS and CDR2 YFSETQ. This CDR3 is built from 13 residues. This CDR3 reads CASSLAGRTEAFF. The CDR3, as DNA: TGCGCCAGCAGCTTGGCCGGGCGGACTGAAGCTTTCTTT.

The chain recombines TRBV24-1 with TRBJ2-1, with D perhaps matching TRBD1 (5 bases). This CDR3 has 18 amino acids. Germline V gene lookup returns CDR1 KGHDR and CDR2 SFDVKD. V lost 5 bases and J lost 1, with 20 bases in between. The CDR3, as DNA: TGTGCCACCAGTGGTTCGGACGGTCCAAGGGGTTCCTACAATGAGCAGTTCTTC. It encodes CATSGSDGPRGSYNEQFF.

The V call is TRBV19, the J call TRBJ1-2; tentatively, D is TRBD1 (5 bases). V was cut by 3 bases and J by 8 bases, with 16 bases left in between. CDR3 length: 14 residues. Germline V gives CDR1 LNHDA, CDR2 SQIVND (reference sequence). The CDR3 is CASSMRQGSGGYTF. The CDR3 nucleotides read TGTGCCAGTAGTATGCGCCAGGGCTCGGGCGGCTACACCTTC.

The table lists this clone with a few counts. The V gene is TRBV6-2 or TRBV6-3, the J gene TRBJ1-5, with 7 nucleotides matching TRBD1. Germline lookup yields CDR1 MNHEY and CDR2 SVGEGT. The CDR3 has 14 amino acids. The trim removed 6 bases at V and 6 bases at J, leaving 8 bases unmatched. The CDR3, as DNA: TGTGCCAGCAGCGGCACAGGGGTCCCTCAGCCCCAGCATTTT. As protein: CASSGTGVPQPQHF.

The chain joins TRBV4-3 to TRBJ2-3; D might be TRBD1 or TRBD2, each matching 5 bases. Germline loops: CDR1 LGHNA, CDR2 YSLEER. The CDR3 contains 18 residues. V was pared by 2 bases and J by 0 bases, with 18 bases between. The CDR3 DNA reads TGCGCCAGCAGCCAAAATCCGGGACGCCCTTTAAGCACAGATACGCAGTATTTT. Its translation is CASSQNPGRPLSTDTQYF.

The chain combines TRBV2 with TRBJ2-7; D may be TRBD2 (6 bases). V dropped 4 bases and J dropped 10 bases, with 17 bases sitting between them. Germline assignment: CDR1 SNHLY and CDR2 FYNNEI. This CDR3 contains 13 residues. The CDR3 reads CASSAGEGRSQYV. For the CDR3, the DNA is TGTGCCAGCAGTGCGGGGGAAGGGCGGTCACAGTACGTC.

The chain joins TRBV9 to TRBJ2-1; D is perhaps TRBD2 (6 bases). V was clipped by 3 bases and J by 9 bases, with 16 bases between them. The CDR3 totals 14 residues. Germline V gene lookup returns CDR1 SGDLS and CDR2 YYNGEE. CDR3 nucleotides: TGTGCCAGCAGCGGAATCCATACCGGGGGTGAGCAGTTCTTC. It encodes CASSGIHTGGEQFF.

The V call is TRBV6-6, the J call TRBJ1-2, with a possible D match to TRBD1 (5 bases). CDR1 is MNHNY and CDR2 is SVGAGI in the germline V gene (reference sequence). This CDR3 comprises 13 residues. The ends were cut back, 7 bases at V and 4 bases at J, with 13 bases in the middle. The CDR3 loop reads CASTPGAGYGYTF. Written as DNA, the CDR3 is TGTGCCAGCACCCCCGGGGCGGGCTATGGCTACACCTTC.

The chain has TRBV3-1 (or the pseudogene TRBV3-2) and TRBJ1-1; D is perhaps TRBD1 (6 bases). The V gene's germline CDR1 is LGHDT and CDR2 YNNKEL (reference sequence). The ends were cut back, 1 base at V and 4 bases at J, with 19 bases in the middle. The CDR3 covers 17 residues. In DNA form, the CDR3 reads TGTGCCAGCAGCCAAGTTGAACCAGGGGTAAGGGGCACTGAAGCTTTCTTT. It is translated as CASSQVEPGVRGTEAFF.

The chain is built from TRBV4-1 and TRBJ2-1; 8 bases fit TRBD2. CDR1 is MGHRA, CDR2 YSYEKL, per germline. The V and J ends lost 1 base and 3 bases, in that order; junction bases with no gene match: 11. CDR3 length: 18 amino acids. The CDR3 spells CASSQVFPGLADYNEQFF. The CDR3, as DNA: TGCGCCAGCAGCCAAGTCTTTCCAGGACTAGCCGACTACAATGAGCAGTTCTTC.

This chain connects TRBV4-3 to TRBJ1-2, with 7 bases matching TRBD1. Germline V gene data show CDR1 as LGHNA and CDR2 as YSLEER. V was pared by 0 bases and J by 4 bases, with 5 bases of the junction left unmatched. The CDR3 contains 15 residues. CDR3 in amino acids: CASSQETGQIYGYTF. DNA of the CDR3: TGCGCCAGCAGCCAAGAAACGGGACAGATCTATGGCTACACCTTC.